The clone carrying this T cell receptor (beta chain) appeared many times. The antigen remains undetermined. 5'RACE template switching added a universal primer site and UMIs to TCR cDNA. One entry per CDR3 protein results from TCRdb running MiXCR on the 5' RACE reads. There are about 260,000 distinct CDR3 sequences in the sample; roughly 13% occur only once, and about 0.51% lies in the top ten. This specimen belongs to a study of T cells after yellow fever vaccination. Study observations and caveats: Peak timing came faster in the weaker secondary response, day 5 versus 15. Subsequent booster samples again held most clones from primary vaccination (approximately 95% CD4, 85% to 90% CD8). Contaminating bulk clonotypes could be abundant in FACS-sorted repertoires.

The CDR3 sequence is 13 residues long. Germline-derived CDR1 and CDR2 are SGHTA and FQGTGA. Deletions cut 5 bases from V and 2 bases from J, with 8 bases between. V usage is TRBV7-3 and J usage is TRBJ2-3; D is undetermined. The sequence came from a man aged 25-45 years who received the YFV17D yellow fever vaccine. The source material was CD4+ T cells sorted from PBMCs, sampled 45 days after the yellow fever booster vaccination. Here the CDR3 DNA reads TGTGCCAGCAGCAATCTAAACACAGATACGCAGTATTTT. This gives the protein CASSNLNTDTQYF.